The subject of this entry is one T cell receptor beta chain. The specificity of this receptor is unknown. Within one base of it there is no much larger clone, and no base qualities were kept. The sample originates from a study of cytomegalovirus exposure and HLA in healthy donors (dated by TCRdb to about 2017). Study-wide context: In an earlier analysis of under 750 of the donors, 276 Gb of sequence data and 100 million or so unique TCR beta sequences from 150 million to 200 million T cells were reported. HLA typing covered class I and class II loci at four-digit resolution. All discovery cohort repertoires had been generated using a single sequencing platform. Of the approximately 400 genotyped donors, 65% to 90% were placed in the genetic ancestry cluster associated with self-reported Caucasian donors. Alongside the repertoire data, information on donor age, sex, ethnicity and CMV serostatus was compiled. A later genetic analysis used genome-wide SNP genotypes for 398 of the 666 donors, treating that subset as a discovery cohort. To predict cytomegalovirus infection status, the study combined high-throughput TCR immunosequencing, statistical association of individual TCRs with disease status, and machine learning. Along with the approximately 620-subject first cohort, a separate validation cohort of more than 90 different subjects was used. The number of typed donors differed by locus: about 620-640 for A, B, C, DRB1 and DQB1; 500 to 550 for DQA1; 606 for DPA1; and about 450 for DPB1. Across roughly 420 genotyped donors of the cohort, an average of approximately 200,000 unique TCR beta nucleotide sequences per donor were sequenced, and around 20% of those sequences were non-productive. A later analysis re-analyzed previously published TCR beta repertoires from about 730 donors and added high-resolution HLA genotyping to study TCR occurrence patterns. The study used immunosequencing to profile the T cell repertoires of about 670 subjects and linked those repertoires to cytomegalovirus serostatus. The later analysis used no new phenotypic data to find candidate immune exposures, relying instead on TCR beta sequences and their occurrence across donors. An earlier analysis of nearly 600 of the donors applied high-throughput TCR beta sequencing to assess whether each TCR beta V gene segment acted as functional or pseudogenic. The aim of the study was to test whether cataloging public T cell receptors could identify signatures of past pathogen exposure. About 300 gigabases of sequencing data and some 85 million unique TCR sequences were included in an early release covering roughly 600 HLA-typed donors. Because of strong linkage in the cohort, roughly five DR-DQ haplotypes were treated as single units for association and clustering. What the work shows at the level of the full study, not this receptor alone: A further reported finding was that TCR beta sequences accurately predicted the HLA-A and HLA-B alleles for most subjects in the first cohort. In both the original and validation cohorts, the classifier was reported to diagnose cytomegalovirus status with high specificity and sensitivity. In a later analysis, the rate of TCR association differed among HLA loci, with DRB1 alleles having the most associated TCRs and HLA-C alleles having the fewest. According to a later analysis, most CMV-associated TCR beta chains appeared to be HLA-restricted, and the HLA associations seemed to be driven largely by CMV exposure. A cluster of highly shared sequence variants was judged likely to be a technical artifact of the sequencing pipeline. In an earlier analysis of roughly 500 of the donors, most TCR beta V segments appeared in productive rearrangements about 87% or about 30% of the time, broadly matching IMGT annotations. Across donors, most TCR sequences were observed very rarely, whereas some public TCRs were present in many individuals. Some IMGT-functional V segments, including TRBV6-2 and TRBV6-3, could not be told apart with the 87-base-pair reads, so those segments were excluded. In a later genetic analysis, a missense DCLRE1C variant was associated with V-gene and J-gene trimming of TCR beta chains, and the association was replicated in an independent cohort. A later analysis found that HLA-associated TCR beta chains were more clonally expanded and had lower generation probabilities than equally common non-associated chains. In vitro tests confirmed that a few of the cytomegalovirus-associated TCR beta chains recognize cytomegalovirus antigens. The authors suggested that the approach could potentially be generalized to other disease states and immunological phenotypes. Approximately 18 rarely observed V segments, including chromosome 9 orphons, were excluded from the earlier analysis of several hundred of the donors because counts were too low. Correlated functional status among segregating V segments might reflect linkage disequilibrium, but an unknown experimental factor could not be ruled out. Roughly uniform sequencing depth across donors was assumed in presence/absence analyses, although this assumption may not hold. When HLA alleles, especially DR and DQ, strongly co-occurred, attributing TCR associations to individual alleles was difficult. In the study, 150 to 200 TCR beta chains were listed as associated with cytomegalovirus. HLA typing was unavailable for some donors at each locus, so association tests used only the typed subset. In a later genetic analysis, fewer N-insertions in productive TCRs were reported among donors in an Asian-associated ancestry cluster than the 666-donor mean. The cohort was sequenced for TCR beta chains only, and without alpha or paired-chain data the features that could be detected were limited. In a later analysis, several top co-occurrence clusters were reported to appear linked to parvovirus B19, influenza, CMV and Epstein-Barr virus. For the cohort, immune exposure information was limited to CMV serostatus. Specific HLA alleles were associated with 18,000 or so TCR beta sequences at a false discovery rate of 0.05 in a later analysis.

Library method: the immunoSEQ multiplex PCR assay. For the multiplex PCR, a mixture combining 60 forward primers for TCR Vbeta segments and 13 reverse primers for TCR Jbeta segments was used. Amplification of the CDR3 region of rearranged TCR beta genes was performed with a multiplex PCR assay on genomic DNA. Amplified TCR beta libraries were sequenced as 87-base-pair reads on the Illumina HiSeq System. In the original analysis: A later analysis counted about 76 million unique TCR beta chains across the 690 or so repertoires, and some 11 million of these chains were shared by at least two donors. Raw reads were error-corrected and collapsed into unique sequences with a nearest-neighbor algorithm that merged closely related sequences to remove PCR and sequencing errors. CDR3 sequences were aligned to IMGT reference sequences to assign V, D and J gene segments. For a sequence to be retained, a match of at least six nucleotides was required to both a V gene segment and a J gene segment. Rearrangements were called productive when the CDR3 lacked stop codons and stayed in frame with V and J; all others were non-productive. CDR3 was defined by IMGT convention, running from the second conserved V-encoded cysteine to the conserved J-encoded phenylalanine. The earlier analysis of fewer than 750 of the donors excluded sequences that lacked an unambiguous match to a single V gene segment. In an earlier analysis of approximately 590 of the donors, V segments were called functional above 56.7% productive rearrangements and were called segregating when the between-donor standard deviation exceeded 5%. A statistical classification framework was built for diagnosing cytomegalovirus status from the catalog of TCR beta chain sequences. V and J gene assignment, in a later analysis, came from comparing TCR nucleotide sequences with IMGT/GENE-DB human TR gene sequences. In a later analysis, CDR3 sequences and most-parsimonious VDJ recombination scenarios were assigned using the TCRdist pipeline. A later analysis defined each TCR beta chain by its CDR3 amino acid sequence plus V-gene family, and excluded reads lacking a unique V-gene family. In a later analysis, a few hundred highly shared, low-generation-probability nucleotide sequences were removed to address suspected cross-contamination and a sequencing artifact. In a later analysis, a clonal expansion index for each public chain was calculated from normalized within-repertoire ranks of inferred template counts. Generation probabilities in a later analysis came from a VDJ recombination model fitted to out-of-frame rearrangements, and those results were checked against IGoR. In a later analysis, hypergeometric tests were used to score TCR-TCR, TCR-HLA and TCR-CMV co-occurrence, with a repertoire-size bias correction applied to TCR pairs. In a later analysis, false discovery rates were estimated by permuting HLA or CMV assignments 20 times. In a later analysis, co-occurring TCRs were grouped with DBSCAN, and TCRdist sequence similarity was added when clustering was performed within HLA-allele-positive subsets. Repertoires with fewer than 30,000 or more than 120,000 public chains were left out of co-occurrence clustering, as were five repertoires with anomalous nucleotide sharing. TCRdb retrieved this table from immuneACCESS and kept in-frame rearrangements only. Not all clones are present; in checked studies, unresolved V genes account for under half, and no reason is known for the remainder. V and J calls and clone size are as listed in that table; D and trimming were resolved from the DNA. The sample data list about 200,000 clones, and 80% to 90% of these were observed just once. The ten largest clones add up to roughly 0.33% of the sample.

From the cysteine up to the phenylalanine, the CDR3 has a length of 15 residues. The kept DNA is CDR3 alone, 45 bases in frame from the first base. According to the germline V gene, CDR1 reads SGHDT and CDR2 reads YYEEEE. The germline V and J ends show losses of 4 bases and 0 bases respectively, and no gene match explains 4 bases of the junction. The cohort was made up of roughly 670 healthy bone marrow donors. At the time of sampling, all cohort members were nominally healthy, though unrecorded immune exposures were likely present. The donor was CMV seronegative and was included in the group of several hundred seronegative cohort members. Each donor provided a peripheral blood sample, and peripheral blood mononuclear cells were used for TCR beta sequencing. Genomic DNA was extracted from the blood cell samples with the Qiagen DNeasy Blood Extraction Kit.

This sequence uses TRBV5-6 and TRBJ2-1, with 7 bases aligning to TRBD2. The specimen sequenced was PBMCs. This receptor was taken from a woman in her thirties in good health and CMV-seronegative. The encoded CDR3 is CASSTSGVSYNEQFF. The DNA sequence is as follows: TGTGCCAGCAGCACGAGCGGGGTCTCCTACAATGAGCAGTTCTTC.